This T cell receptor (beta chain) was sequenced in a study of T cells in Graves' hyperthyroidism and ophthalmopathy. Study results and caveats: Separating ophthalmopathy from stable hyperthyroidism was achieved by a 13 V-J model.

What was amplified from RNA transcripts were TCR beta CDR3 regions. Carried out on the TCR CDR3, a first-round RT-PCR used the HTBI primer set. TCRdb itself ran the multiplex PCR reads through MiXCR, one entry per CDR3 protein. The data contain 600,000 to 650,000 distinct CDR3 sequences, 15% to 20% of them singletons. V was shortened by 2 bases and J by 2 bases, with 6 bases between the two germline ends. CDR1 is KGHSH and CDR2 is LQKENI in the germline V gene. The CDR3 is 13 amino acids. This clonotype was detected many times. The antigen remains undetermined. The material sequenced was blood. J is TRBJ1-2 and V is TRBV18; the D is unclear. This TCR was sampled from a woman younger than 45 with Graves' hyperthyroidism. The chain's CDR3 is CASSPVRNYGYTF. The CDR3 DNA sequence: TGTGCCAGCTCACCAGTACGGAACTATGGCTACACCTTC.